This TCR beta chain emerged from a study of T-cell reconstitution after alpha-beta-depleted transplantation in children. With respect to this clonotype: Its antigen remains unidentified.

Unique molecular identifiers were built into the TCRbeta library. One entry per CDR3 protein, called by TCRdb with MiXCR from the PCR reads. The profile shows approximately 97,000 distinct CDR3 sequences, 6% to 9% of them singletons. Whole-study results and caveats: After transplant, at about two months, alpha-beta T cells were reportedly derived from several hundred expanded graft clones. T-cell counts and diversity at one year following transplant were attributed mainly to newly produced T cells.

Germline V CDR1 and CDR2: SGHVS, FNYEAQ. The CDR3 contains 18 residues. The germline V and J ends were trimmed by 5 bases and 0 bases, with 17 bases remaining between them. The chain is built from TRBV7-6 and TRBJ2-6; tentative D call: TRBD2 (5 bases). The sample in question was PBMCs, obtained before TCRalphabeta/CD19-depleted stem cell transplant. The receptor comes from a boy between 2 and 10 years old with acute lymphoblastic leukemia, due to receive a stem cell transplant. The CDR3 reads CASSPRVMPISGANVLTF. The DNA for the CDR3 is TGTGCCAGCAGCCCGAGGGTGATGCCGATCTCTGGGGCCAACGTCCTGACTTTC. Variable domain in full (rest from reference TRBV7-6 and TRBJ2-6): GAGVSQSPRYKVTKRGQDVALRCDPISGHVSLYWYRQALGQGPEFLTYFNYEAQQDKSGLPNDRFSAERPEGSISTLTIQRTEQRDSAMYRCASSPRVMPISGANVLTFGAGSRLTVL.